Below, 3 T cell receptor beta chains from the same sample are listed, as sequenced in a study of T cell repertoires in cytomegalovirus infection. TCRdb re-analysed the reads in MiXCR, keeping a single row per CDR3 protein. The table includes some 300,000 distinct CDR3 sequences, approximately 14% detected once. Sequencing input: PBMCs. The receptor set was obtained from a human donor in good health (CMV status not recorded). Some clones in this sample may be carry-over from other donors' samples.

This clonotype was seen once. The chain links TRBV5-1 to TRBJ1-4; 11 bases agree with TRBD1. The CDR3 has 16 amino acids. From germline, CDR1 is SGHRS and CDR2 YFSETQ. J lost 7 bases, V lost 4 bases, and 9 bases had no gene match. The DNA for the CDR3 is TGCGCCAGCAGCCCGGGGACAGGGGGAAGAAGTGAAAAACTGTTTTTT. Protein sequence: CASSPGTGGRSEKLFF. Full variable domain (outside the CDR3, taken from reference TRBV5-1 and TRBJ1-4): KAGVTQTPRYLIKTRGQQVTLSCSPISGHRSVSWYQQTPGQGLQFLFEYFSETQRNKGNFPGRFSGRQFSNSRSEMNVSTLELGDSALYLCASSPGTGGRSEKLFFGSGTQLSVL.

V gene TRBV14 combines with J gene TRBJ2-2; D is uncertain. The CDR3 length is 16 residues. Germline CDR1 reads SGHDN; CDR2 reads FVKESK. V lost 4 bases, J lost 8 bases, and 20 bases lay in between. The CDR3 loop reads CASSPLNRITVGELFF. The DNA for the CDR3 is TGTGCCAGCAGCCCACTCAATAGGATCACCGTAGGGGAGCTGTTTTTT. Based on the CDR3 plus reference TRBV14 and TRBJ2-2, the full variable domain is EAGVTQFPSHSVIEKGQTVTLRCDPISGHDNLYWYRRVMGKEIKFLLHFVKESKQDESGMPNNRFLAERTGGTYSTLKVQPAELEDSGVYFCASSPLNRITVGELFFGEGSRLTVL.

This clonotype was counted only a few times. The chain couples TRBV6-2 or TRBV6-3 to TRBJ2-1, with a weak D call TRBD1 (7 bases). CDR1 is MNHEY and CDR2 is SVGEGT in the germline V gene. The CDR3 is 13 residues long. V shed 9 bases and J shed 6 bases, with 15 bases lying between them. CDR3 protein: CASFPGGFNEQFF. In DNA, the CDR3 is TGTGCCAGTTTCCCAGGGGGGTTCAATGAGCAGTTCTTC.